These 15 T cell receptor beta chains were all obtained from the same sample, sequenced in a study. MiXCR was run by TCRdb on the 5' RACE reads, yielding one entry per CDR3 protein. The sample consists of fewer than 40,000 distinct CDR3 sequences, approximately 24% of them appearing once. Source material: memory CD4+ T cells sorted from blood. Subset specified: memory CD4+ T cells, CD4+CD45RO+CD25-. These receptors all stem from a female donor with breast cancer.

There are a few counts of this clonotype. An end of the junction differs from the germline gene, which may be a read error. This chain connects TRBV30 to TRBJ1-1; D ambiguous. Per germline, CDR1 GTSNPN and CDR2 SVGIG (reference sequence). This CDR3 has 11 residues. The CDR3 nucleotides read TGTGCCTGGAACAAGAACCCTGAAGCTTTCTTT. Its protein is CAWNKNPEAFF.

This clonotype was counted ten times or more. The rearrangement joins TRBV15 to TRBJ2-3; D could derive from TRBD1 or TRBD2 (5 bases each). The CDR3 contains 13 residues. Germline CDR1 LNHNV, CDR2 YYDKDF (reference sequence). The V and J ends lost 0 bases and 14 bases respectively, with 15 bases between them. This chain's CDR3 is CATSRDHQGPGYF. CDR3 DNA: TGTGCCACCAGCAGAGACCACCAGGGACCGGGGTATTTT.

In regard to this clonotype: Since a much larger clone is just one base distant, this may be a read error. This chain uses TRBV20-1 with TRBJ2-5; D is possibly TRBD1 or TRBD2 (6 bases each). This CDR3 is 15 amino acids long. Germline V gene data show CDR1 as DFQATT and CDR2 as SNEGSKA (reference sequence). The CDR3: CSTRERGRRQETQYF. The CDR3, as DNA: TGCAGTACTAGAGAACGGGGGCGGCGGCAAGAGACCCAGTACTTC.

This clonotype was observed a handful of times. J is TRBJ1-2 and V is TRBV24-1; D remains unclear. V lost 4 bases, J lost 4 bases, and 9 bases lay in between. Germline-derived CDR1 and CDR2 are KGHDR and SFDVKD. The CDR3 spans 13 residues. The CDR3 sequence is CATSERTGYGYTF. CDR3 DNA: TGTGCCACCAGTGAACGGACGGGCTATGGCTACACCTTC.

This clonotype appeared a few times. The CDR3 bases are TGCGCCAGCAGCCCTTATCTCCGGGACAGGGGGCGTGATACGCAGTATTTT. It is translated as CASSPYLRDRGRDTQYF. The chain combines TRBV4-1 with TRBJ2-3, with 12 bases lining up with TRBD1. The CDR3 covers 17 residues. Germline V CDR1 and CDR2: MGHRA, YSYEKL. Unmatched junction bases numbered 11, after V lost 4 bases and J lost 6 bases.

The gene calls are TRBV9 and TRBJ2-3, with 7 bases lining up with TRBD1. Germline V gene data show CDR1 as SGDLS and CDR2 as YYNGEE. V lost 3 bases and J lost 2; bases outside the gene matches: 3. The CDR3 covers 14 residues. CDR3 in DNA: TGTGCCAGCAGCGCCGACAGGGACACAGATACGCAGTATTTT. It specifies CASSADRDTDTQYF. Combining the CDR3 with reference TRBV9 and TRBJ2-3 gives the whole variable domain DSGVTQTPKHLITATGQRVTLRCSPRSGDLSVYWYQQSLDQGLQFLIQYYNGEERAKGNILERFSAQQFPDLHSELNLSSLELGDSALYFCASSADRDTDTQYFGPGTRLTVL.

This clonotype was recorded at least ten times. The V gene is TRBV20-1, the J gene TRBJ2-1; D possibly corresponds to TRBD1 (5 bases). Germline CDR1 is DFQATT and CDR2 is SNEGSKA (reference sequence). Trimming shortened V by 3 bases and J by 10 bases, and 13 bases separated the two germline ends. CDR3 length: 12 amino acids. In DNA, the CDR3 is TGCAGTGCTAGTAGGCAGGGTGAGGAGCAGTTCTTC. It is translated as CSASRQGEEQFF.

This clonotype was detected ten times or more. The rearrangement joins TRBV4-1 to TRBJ2-7; 7 bases fit TRBD1. V shed 2 bases and J 0 bases; nucleotides not matched to a gene: 1. The CDR3 length is 14 residues. The germline CDR1 and CDR2 sequences are MGHRA and YSYEKL. In DNA, the CDR3 is TGCGCCAGCAGCCAAAACAGGGGCTCCTACGAGCAGTACTTC. Its protein product is CASSQNRGSYEQYF.

This clonotype was observed a few times. The chain links TRBV7-3 to TRBJ2-3; D is perhaps TRBD1 (6 bases). The CDR3 runs to 15 residues. Germline V gene data show CDR1 as SGHTA and CDR2 as FQGTGA. V was shortened by 2 bases and J by 4 bases, with 13 bases between the two germline ends. CDR3 loop: CASSLGTYSSDTQYF. CDR3 sequence (DNA): TGTGCCAGCAGCTTAGGGACATACTCGTCAGATACGCAGTATTTT. Using reference TRBV7-3 and TRBJ2-3 for the parts outside the CDR3, the full variable domain is GAGVSQTPSNKVTEKGKYVELRCDPISGHTALYWYRQSLGQGPEFLIYFQGTGAADDSGLPNDRFFAVRPEGSVSTLKIQRTERGDSAVYLCASSLGTYSSDTQYFGPGTRLTVL.

This clonotype appeared many times. This chain joins TRBV27 and TRBJ2-7; 8 bases agree with TRBD2. The germline gives CDR1 MNHEY, CDR2 SMNVEV (reference sequence). CDR3 length: 12 residues. The trim removed 10 bases at V and 6 bases at J, leaving 8 bases unmatched. The DNA of the CDR3 is TGTGCCACAAACGGACTAGCTGGCGAGCAGTACTTC. Translating it yields CATNGLAGEQYF.

This clonotype was picked up many times. The chain links TRBV4-1 to TRBJ2-7; 7 bases match TRBD1. The CDR3 covers 18 residues. V lost 0 bases to trimming and J lost 1 base; unmatched junction nucleotides: 12. Germline loops: CDR1 MGHRA, CDR2 YSYEKL. The CDR3 protein is CASSQDTGALLRSYEQYF. The DNA for the CDR3 is TGCGCCAGCAGCCAAGATACAGGGGCCCTACTCAGGTCCTACGAGCAGTACTTC.

As concerns this clonotype: A much bigger clone sits one base away, suggesting this may be a read error. The rearrangement links TRBV6-5 to TRBJ1-5, with a possible D match to TRBD1 (6 bases). CDR1 is MNHEY and CDR2 is SVGAGI in the germline V gene. Trimming took 7 bases from V and 5 from J, leaving 21 bases between them. This CDR3 has 16 amino acids. CDR3 amino acids: CASTLSPWTAYQPQHF. In DNA form, the CDR3 reads TGTGCCAGCACCTTATCCCCTTGGACAGCGTATCAGCCCCAGCATTTT.

This clonotype showed up many times. The J gene is TRBJ2-2, the V gene TRBV7-3; 10 bases are a match to TRBD1. This CDR3 has 17 residues. Looked up from germline, CDR1 is SGHTA and CDR2 is FQGTGA. V shed 4 bases, J shed 6 bases, and the junction held 11 bases outside the gene matches. The CDR3 loop reads CASSSGQGLGRAGELFF. The CDR3, as DNA: TGTGCCAGCAGCTCGGGACAGGGGCTCGGAAGGGCCGGGGAGCTGTTTTTT. The complete variable domain, with remaining parts taken from reference TRBV7-3 and TRBJ2-2, reads GAGVSQTPSNKVTEKGKYVELRCDPISGHTALYWYRQSLGQGPEFLIYFQGTGAADDSGLPNDRFFAVRPEGSVSTLKIQRTERGDSAVYLCASSSGQGLGRAGELFFGEGSRLTVL.

Of note for this clonotype: One junction end does not reproduce the germline sequence, and a read error may be involved. The chain has TRBV4-1 and TRBJ1-4; D is unresolved. Germline CDR1 reads MGHRA; CDR2 reads YSYEKL. CDR3 length equals 15 residues. CDR3 in amino acids: CAGSQGPTTNEKLFF. Here the CDR3 DNA reads TGCGCCGGCAGCCAAGGGCCAACAACTAATGAAAAACTGTTTTTT.

The chain recombines TRBV20-1 with TRBJ2-7, with D possibly matching TRBD1 (6 bases). The V end lost 0 bases, the J end lost 3 bases, and 12 bases lay between the germline ends. The CDR3 is 14 residues long. Germline CDR1 DFQATT, CDR2 SNEGSKA (reference sequence). The CDR3 protein is CSARDRQEFYEQYF. In nucleotides, the CDR3 is TGCAGTGCTAGAGACCGACAGGAATTCTACGAGCAGTACTTC.